Sequencing of this TCR beta chain was carried out in a study of blood T cell repertoires in COVID-19 (dated by TCRdb to the early 2020s). The study in broad terms: Samples covering the acute and convalescent phases of COVID-19 were provided by collaborators in the United States, Italy and Spain. The repertoires were released in a freely available public database intended as a resource for research on the immune response to SARS-CoV-2. The dataset comprised deeply sampled blood TCRbeta repertoires from subjects exposed to, actively infected with, or recovered from COVID-19. Where available, HLA class I and class II types were taken from metadata supplied by the sample provider and were not determined by assay-based typing. The samples were drawn from the first 160 participants of the ongoing ImmuneRACE study and from 1,200 or so subjects provided by 6 global collaborators. The material from the prospective study consisted of cDNA or gDNA derived from T cells, B-cell-depleted T cells, or PBMCs. The sample metadata nearly always contained a de-identified subject ID, COVID-19 status, age in years and sex. What the study reported, not specific to this receptor: How much clinical and demographic metadata was included differed by source and by participant, and the metadata was provided uncurated.

Comment on this clone: The specificity of this receptor is unknown. No base qualities exist here, and no much larger clone lies one base off it.

TCRbeta CDR3 regions were amplified from genomic DNA using the immunoSEQ Assay, a bias-controlled multiplex PCR. In the authors' own workflow: Within the assay, amplification of reference gene primers was used to estimate how many nucleated cells each sample contained. To quantify the absolute abundance of each unique TCRbeta CDR3 rearrangement, sequence reads were collapsed and filtered. For each sample, productive Simpson clonality was calculated by taking the square root of Simpson's diversity index across productive rearrangements. TCRdb carries this immuneACCESS record with in-frame sequences only. Its versions omit some clonotypes, under half of them owing to an unresolved V gene in the studies checked, with the rest unexplained. The V and J calls and the clone size are those of that table, but D and trimming were determined from the DNA. The sample has 120,000 or so clones on record, roughly 80% of them singletons. The biggest ten clones account for around 12% of the sample.

Samples from volunteer blood donors who had recovered from COVID-19 were contributed by a second Seattle source. Each collaborating institution followed its own protocols to collect whole blood in K2EDTA tubes. For TCRbeta analysis, collaborator samples were shipped as frozen whole blood, as isolated PBMCs, or as DNA extracted from either sample type. This sequence was found in a woman in her thirties who had recovered from COVID-19. Sample: peripheral blood.

The DNA sequence follows: TGTGCCAGCAGTCCCCGGGGGGAGGACACCGGGGAGCTGTTTTTT. Its protein is CASSPRGEDTGELFF. Here the chain combines TRBV6-5 and TRBJ2-2, and 7 junctional nucleotides match TRBD2. The V end gives up 5 bases and the J end 3 bases, leaving 6 bases in the junction not matched to a gene. Looking up the germline V gene yields CDR1 MNHEY and CDR2 SVGAGI. The cysteine opens and the phenylalanine closes a CDR3 of 15 amino acids. Of all the DNA, just the CDR3 is kept, 45 bases in frame from base 1.